The 11 T cell receptor beta chains presented below share a single source sample, sequenced in a study of shared T cell receptors in the human thymus. The table came from immunoSEQ multiplex PCR; TCRdb's copy has only in-frame clones and leaves some out. The sample lists approximately 490,000 clones, around 78% occurring once. The same data also went into a second study, on human thymus T cells.

What was sequenced was thymocytes. The receptors were gathered from a boy younger than two with a congenital heart defect.

V is TRBV4-3 and J is TRBJ2-2, with TRBD2 identical over 8 bases. The CDR3 consists of 17 residues. Germline V gene lookup returns CDR1 LGHNA and CDR2 YSLEER. V shed 4 bases, J shed 8 bases, and the junction held 15 bases outside the gene matches. CDR3 bases: TGCGCCAGCAGCCGGCTGCCTAGCGGGCTAAGAACGGGGGAGCTGTTTTTT. Amino acids: CASSRLPSGLRTGELFF.

The table lists this clone with a count of one. The V call is TRBV30, the J call TRBJ2-7; 7 bases are a match to TRBD2. V dropped 5 bases and J dropped 0; count of bases not matched to a gene: 7. The CDR3 sequence is 14 residues long. Germline loops: CDR1 GTSNPN, CDR2 SVGIG (reference sequence). CDR3 region: CAWRPRGDSYEQYF. CDR3 in DNA: TGTGCCTGGCGCCCTCGGGGGGACTCCTACGAGCAGTACTTC.

This clone showed up just a few times. CDR3 nucleotides: TGCGCCAGCAGAGTGGGACTTGGTTGGACAGGGAAGAATAACGAGCAGTACTTC. As protein: CASRVGLGWTGKNNEQYF. V and J are TRBV5-1 and TRBJ2-7, with TRBD1 matching over 8 bases. CDR3 length: 18 amino acids. V dropped 5 bases and J dropped 5; count of bases not matched to a gene: 21. CDR1 SGHRS and CDR2 YFSETQ come from the germline V gene.

The CDR3 is CASSFPSGSYNEQFF. The CDR3 bases are TGCGCCAGCAGCTTCCCTAGCGGCTCCTACAATGAGCAGTTCTTC. V gene TRBV5-1 combines with J gene TRBJ2-1, with 7 bases that match TRBD2. CDR1 is SGHRS, CDR2 YFSETQ, per germline. This CDR3 region has 15 residues. The trim removed 2 bases at V and 0 bases at J, leaving 2 bases unmatched.

The chain links TRBV30 to TRBJ2-7; the match to TRBD1 covers 11 bases. Unmatched junction bases numbered 6, after V lost 5 bases and J lost 0 bases. CDR1 and CDR2 from the germline V gene are GTSNPN and SVGIG (reference sequence). The CDR3 consists of 15 residues. The CDR3 sequence is CAWVRDRGISYEQYF. DNA for the CDR3: TGTGCCTGGGTAAGGGACAGGGGGATCTCCTACGAGCAGTACTTC.

This chain connects TRBV4-1 to TRBJ2-4; D is perhaps TRBD2 (5 bases). CDR3 length: 17 amino acids. Germline V gene data show CDR1 as MGHRA and CDR2 as YSYEKL. Trimming left V 0 bases short and J 0 bases short, with 12 bases between. CDR3 loop: CASSQEAADLAKNIQYF. CDR3 nucleotides: TGCGCCAGCAGCCAAGAGGCCGCGGACTTAGCCAAAAACATTCAGTACTTC.

The chain couples TRBV4-1 to TRBJ2-7; D might be TRBD1 (5 bases). CDR1 and CDR2 from the germline V gene are MGHRA and YSYEKL. V was shortened by 3 bases and J by 1 base, with 10 bases between the two germline ends. This CDR3 contains 14 residues. The CDR3 is CASSHREGSYEQYF. DNA of the CDR3: TGCGCCAGCAGCCACAGGGAAGGTTCCTACGAGCAGTACTTC.

This clone has only a few counts. This CDR3 reads CASSSHSGRATMYNEQFF. CDR3 in DNA: TGTGCCAGTAGTTCACATAGCGGGAGGGCCACTATGTACAATGAGCAGTTCTTC. V and J are TRBV19 and TRBJ2-1; 11 positions agree with TRBD2. The ends lost 5 bases at V and 4 bases at J; junction bases unmatched: 13. Germline V gives CDR1 LNHDA, CDR2 SQIVND (reference sequence). The CDR3 contains 18 residues.

The chain recombines TRBV19 with TRBJ1-2; D is perhaps TRBD1 (6 bases). Per germline, CDR1 LNHDA and CDR2 SQIVND (reference sequence). V lost 7 bases, J lost 6 bases, and 15 bases lay in between. This CDR3 contains 13 residues. The CDR3 region has the DNA TGTGCCAGTACCTTACAGGGTCGAAATGGCTACACCTTC. This gives the protein CASTLQGRNGYTF.

A word on this clone: Different DNA sequences within this sample yield the same CDR3. The chain carries TRBV7-9 and TRBJ2-1, with 10 bases matching TRBD2. Germline CDR1 reads SEHNR; CDR2 reads FQNEAQ (reference sequence). The CDR3 is made up of 15 amino acids. V was pared by 5 bases and J by 0 bases, with 1 base of the junction left unmatched. CDR3 nucleotides: TGTGCCAGCAGCCCTAGCGGGAGCTCCTACAATGAGCAGTTCTTC. Residues: CASSPSGSSYNEQFF.

The J gene is TRBJ2-1, the V gene TRBV10-2, with 7 bases that match TRBD1. The length of the CDR3 is 16 residues. V lost 1 base and J lost 1; bases outside the gene matches: 4. CDR1 WSHSY and CDR2 SAAADI come from the germline V gene. CDR3 residues: CASSELRGRSYNEQFF. The CDR3 DNA sequence: TGCGCCAGCAGTGAGTTAAGGGGGCGGTCCTACAATGAGCAGTTCTTC.